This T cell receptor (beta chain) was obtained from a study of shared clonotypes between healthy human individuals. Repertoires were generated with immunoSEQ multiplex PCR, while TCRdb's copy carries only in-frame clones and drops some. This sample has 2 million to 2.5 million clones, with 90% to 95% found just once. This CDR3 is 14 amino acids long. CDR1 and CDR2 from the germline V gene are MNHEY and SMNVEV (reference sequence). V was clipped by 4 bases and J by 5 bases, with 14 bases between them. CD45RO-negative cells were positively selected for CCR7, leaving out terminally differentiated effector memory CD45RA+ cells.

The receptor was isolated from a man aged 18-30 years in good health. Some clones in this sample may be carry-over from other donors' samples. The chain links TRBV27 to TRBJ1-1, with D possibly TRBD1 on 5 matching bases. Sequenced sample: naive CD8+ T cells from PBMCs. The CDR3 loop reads CASSSRQGGTEAFF. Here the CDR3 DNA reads TGTGCCAGCAGTTCCCGCCAGGGAGGGACTGAAGCTTTCTTT.